This T cell receptor beta chain appears in the sequencing data of a study of blood T cell repertoires in COVID-19. Study background: Nucleic acid was either cDNA or gDNA, and it came from T cells, B-cell-depleted T cells, or PBMCs.

This CDR3 has 15 amino acids. Per germline, CDR1 LNHDA and CDR2 SQIVND (reference sequence). V was clipped by 6 bases and J by 0 bases, with 9 bases between them. Libraries were prepared by immunoSEQ multiplex PCR; TCRdb keeps only in-frame clonotypes and omits some of them. The sample shows 250,000 or so clones, 80% to 85% of them seen only once. The sequence was obtained from a woman aged 35 to 49 who had recovered from COVID-19. The source material was peripheral blood. The chain is built from TRBV19 and TRBJ2-6; D is unclear. CDR3 sequence reads: CASRGLRSGANVLTF. As DNA, the CDR3 is TGTGCCAGTAGGGGCCTGCGCTCTGGGGCCAACGTCCTGACTTTC.